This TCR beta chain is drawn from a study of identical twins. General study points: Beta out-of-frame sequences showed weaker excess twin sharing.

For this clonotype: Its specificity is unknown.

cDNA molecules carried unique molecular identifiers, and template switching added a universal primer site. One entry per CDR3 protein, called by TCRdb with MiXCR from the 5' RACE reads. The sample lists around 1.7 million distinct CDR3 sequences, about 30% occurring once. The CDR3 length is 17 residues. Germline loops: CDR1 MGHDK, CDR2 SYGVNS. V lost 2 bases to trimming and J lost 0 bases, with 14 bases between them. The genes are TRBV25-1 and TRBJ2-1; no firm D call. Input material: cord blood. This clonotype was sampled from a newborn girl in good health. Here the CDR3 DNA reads TGTGCCAGCAGTGAAACACGGTCGGGCAGCTCCTACAATGAGCAGTTCTTC. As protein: CASSETRSGSSYNEQFF.